Below are 11 T cell receptor beta chains sequenced from a single sample in a study of technical replicates of blood from a few donors. TCRdb's table, derived via immunoSEQ multiplex PCR, lists solely in-frame clones and lacks some. The sample carries some 10,000 clones, about 94% recorded once. Sequenced: PBMCs. These receptors all stem from a human donor in good health.

This chain uses TRBV4-1 with TRBJ1-1, with 7 bases matching TRBD1. CDR3 length equals 14 residues. Germline loops: CDR1 MGHRA, CDR2 YSYEKL. Trimming cost V 2 bases and J 11 bases; bases outside gene matches: 11. CDR3 residues: CASSQLSGGFGAFF. The CDR3, as DNA: TGCGCCAGCAGCCAACTCTCAGGGGGGTTTGGGGCTTTCTTT.

The chain couples TRBV30 to TRBJ2-1; maybe TRBD1 (6 bases). Between the trimmed V and J ends, which lost 7 bases and 6 bases, there was a span of 22 bases. The CDR3 loop spans 15 amino acids. Germline CDR1 reads GTSNPN; CDR2 reads SVGIG (reference sequence). As DNA, the CDR3 is TGTGCCTTGGATTCACTCGGGACAAAGGCCAATGAGCAGTTCTTC. As protein: CALDSLGTKANEQFF.

V is TRBV10-2 and J is TRBJ1-2; 10 bases are shared with TRBD1. The junction had 6 bases not matched to a gene; V was cut back by 4 bases and J by 4 bases. This CDR3 has 15 amino acids. Germline CDR1 is WSHSY and CDR2 is SAAADI. CDR3 residues: CASSGQGAGVYGYTF. For the CDR3, the DNA is TGCGCCAGCAGTGGACAGGGGGCTGGGGTCTATGGCTACACCTTC.

The rearrangement links TRBV7-2 to TRBJ2-3; TRBD1 agrees at 7 bases. The germline CDR1 and CDR2 sequences are SGHTA and FQGNSA. V dropped 2 bases and J dropped 0; count of bases not matched to a gene: 11. The length of the CDR3 is 18 residues. CDR3 sequence: CASSLKIVGQESTDTQYF. As DNA, the CDR3 is TGTGCCAGCAGCTTAAAGATTGTCGGACAGGAGAGCACAGATACGCAGTATTTT.

The chain joins TRBV7-6 to TRBJ2-1; TRBD2 matches 11 bases. Germline CDR1 SGHVS, CDR2 FNYEAQ. Trimming took 5 bases from V and 2 from J; bases not matched to a gene: 5. CDR3 length: 16 residues. This chain's CDR3 is CASSPLAGGPYNEQFF. DNA for the CDR3: TGTGCCAGCAGCCCTTTAGCGGGAGGGCCCTACAATGAGCAGTTCTTC.

The chain links TRBV20-1 to TRBJ2-3; maybe TRBD2 (6 bases). Trimming stripped 8 bases from V and 3 bases from J, with 9 bases between. The germline gives CDR1 DFQATT, CDR2 SNEGSKA (reference sequence). The CDR3 length is 11 residues. The CDR3 reads CSLEGTDTQYF. Written as DNA, the CDR3 is TGCAGTTTGGAGGGGACAGATACGCAGTATTTT.

This clone came up once. The chain links TRBV29-1 to TRBJ1-1; D is perhaps TRBD1 (5 bases). Germline V gives CDR1 SQVTM, CDR2 ANQGSEA. There are 13 residues in the CDR3. V lost 6 bases to trimming and J lost 5 bases, with 16 bases between them. This CDR3 is CSVYRDLETEAFF. DNA of the CDR3: TGCAGCGTCTACCGGGACTTAGAAACTGAAGCTTTCTTT. Drawing the rest from reference TRBV29-1 and TRBJ1-1, the complete variable domain is SAVISQKPSRDICQRGTSLTIQCQVDSQVTMMFWYRQQPGQSLTLIATANQGSEATYESGFVIDKFPISRPNLTFSTLTVSNMSPEDSSIYLCSVYRDLETEAFFGQGTRLTVV.

The chain couples TRBV27 to TRBJ1-1, with TRBD1 matching 10 bases. The V gene's germline CDR1 is MNHEY and CDR2 SMNVEV (reference sequence). V lost 5 bases to trimming and J lost 0 bases; unmatched junction nucleotides: 9. CDR3 length: 17 residues. CDR3 coding DNA: TGTGCCAGCAGTCCAGTCCGGGACAGGGGCTTGAACACTGAAGCTTTCTTT. This sequence encodes CASSPVRDRGLNTEAFF.

The J gene is TRBJ2-5, the V gene TRBV2; TRBD1 is a possible D gene (5 bases). The germline V gene encodes CDR1 SNHLY and CDR2 FYNNEI. This CDR3 contains 15 residues. V was pared by 6 bases and J by 0 bases, with 14 bases between. The chain's CDR3 is CASRVDSLNQETQYF. DNA for the CDR3: TGTGCCAGCAGGGTAGACAGCCTAAACCAAGAGACCCAGTACTTC.

This clone was detected a few times. The genes are TRBV4-2 and TRBJ1-2; TRBD1 agrees at 7 bases. The germline V gene has CDR1 LGHNA and CDR2 YNFKEQ. CDR3 size: 14 residues. Unmatched junction bases numbered 2, after V lost 0 bases and J lost 4 bases. DNA of the CDR3: TGTGCCAGCAGCCAAGAGGACAGGCGCTATGGCTACACCTTC. Its protein is CASSQEDRRYGYTF.

The chain carries TRBV27 and TRBJ2-1, with D possibly matching TRBD2 (6 bases). V lost 7 bases, J lost 8 bases, and 18 bases lay in between. This CDR3 region has 14 residues. Germline CDR1 MNHEY, CDR2 SMNVEV (reference sequence). The CDR3 bases are TGTGCCAGCAATCCTCTGGGGGGTAGGGATGAGCAGTTCTTC. It is translated as CASNPLGGRDEQFF.